A selection of T cell receptor beta chains follows, all from one sample in a study of control samples from healthy donors and cancer patients. TCRdb keeps only in-frame clones here, not all; method: immunoSEQ multiplex PCR. The table records about 120,000 clones, around 90% of them present only once. Sequenced sample: blood. These receptor sequences come from a woman between 70 and 85 years old in good health. Each CDR3 is given with its conserved first and last residue. Each record gives: clone size, J gene, D gene, V gene, CDR3 protein, CDR3 DNA. D genes are given only for firm matches. Some rows have no size entry. The others give once, few or many, or a class for an expanded clone.

abundance: .; j_gene: TRBJ2-1; d_gene: .; v_gene: TRBV7-2; CDR3aa: CASSLDRAMGQFF; CDR3nt: TGTGCCAGCAGCTTAGATCGCGCTATGGGGCAGTTCTTC
abundance: once; j_gene: TRBJ1-1; d_gene: .; v_gene: TRBV5-6; CDR3aa: CASSLRWGGDTEAFF; CDR3nt: TGTGCCAGCAGCCTCCGGTGGGGGGGTGACACTGAAGCTTTCTTT
abundance: once; j_gene: TRBJ2-3; d_gene: .; v_gene: TRBV7-6; CDR3aa: CASCHGGGRGTDTQYF; CDR3nt: TGTGCCAGCTGCCATGGAGGGGGGAGGGGCACAGATACGCAGTATTTT
abundance: .; j_gene: TRBJ1-2; d_gene: TRBD1; v_gene: TRBV2; CDR3aa: CASSQDRDRGYGYTF; CDR3nt: TGTGCCAGCAGCCAGGACCGGGACAGGGGGTATGGCTACACCTTC
abundance: .; j_gene: TRBJ2-5; d_gene: TRBD2; v_gene: TRBV5-1; CDR3aa: CASSYYSGGDQETQYF; CDR3nt: TGCGCCAGCAGTTACTATAGCGGGGGGGACCAAGAGACCCAGTACTTC
abundance: .; j_gene: TRBJ2-7; d_gene: .; v_gene: TRBV5-1; CDR3aa: CASSSPDNAYEQYF; CDR3nt: TGCGCCAGCAGCTCACCGGACAACGCCTACGAGCAGTACTTC
abundance: .; j_gene: TRBJ1-3; d_gene: .; v_gene: TRBV10-1; CDR3aa: CAQAPHREGSGNTIYF; CDR3nt: TGCGCCCAAGCCCCCCACAGGGAGGGCTCTGGAAACACCATATATTTT
abundance: once; j_gene: TRBJ1-2; d_gene: .; v_gene: TRBV7-9; CDR3aa: CASSSQPGSLGGYTF; CDR3nt: TGTGCCAGCAGCTCCCAACCGGGATCACTTGGCGGCTACACCTTC
abundance: once; j_gene: TRBJ2-2; d_gene: TRBD1; v_gene: TRBV27; CDR3aa: CASSLTGGTSGELFF; CDR3nt: TGTGCCAGCAGTTTAACAGGGGGCACTTCCGGGGAGCTGTTTTTT
abundance: once; j_gene: TRBJ2-5; d_gene: .; v_gene: TRBV6-5; CDR3aa: CAGEPLAGPETQYF; CDR3nt: TGTGCCGGGGAGCCTTTGGCGGGGCCAGAGACCCAGTACTTC
abundance: .; j_gene: TRBJ1-2; d_gene: .; v_gene: TRBV9; CDR3aa: CASSGVFRRGYTF; CDR3nt: TGTGCCAGCAGCGGCGTCTTCCGGCGAGGCTACACCTTC
abundance: few; j_gene: TRBJ2-1; d_gene: .; v_gene: TRBV3-1/TRBV3-2; CDR3aa: CASSRPGYEQFF; CDR3nt: TGTGCCAGCAGCCGCCCAGGATATGAGCAGTTCTTC
abundance: .; j_gene: TRBJ1-6; d_gene: TRBD1; v_gene: TRBV7-9; CDR3aa: CASSAGQGGLSPLHF; CDR3nt: TGTGCCAGCAGCGCGGGACAGGGGGGACTTTCACCCCTCCACTTT
abundance: once; j_gene: TRBJ1-6; d_gene: .; v_gene: TRBV3-1/TRBV3-2; CDR3aa: CASSRDSPWALHF; CDR3nt: TGTGCCAGCAGCCGCGACAGTCCTTGGGCCCTCCACTTT
abundance: .; j_gene: TRBJ1-6; d_gene: .; v_gene: TRBV7-3; CDR3aa: CASSLGSYNSPLHF; CDR3nt: TGTGCCAGCAGCTTAGGCTCCTATAATTCACCCCTCCACTTT
abundance: once; j_gene: TRBJ1-5; d_gene: .; v_gene: TRBV4-1; CDR3aa: CASSQDLVRDNQPQHF; CDR3nt: TGCGCCAGCAGCCAAGATCTGGTCAGGGACAATCAGCCCCAGCATTTT
abundance: .; j_gene: TRBJ2-5; d_gene: TRBD2; v_gene: TRBV9; CDR3aa: CASSPGLAGPAGQYF; CDR3nt: TGTGCCAGCAGCCCCGGTCTAGCGGGCCCCGCTGGCCAGTACTTC
abundance: .; j_gene: TRBJ2-5; d_gene: TRBD2; v_gene: TRBV3-1/TRBV3-2; CDR3aa: CASSRLAGETQYF; CDR3nt: TGTGCCAGCAGCCGACTAGCGGGGGAGACCCAGTACTTC